A selection of T cell receptor beta chains follows, all from one sample in a study of cytomegalovirus exposure and HLA in healthy donors. Sequenced by immunoSEQ multiplex PCR; TCRdb stores in-frame clones only, minus some. The repertoire holds some 170,000 clones, 65% to 80% seen once, with 3.5% to 5.5% in the top ten. The sample taken for sequencing was PBMCs. The receptor set was obtained from a man in his forties or fifties in good health and CMV-seronegative. Each CDR3 is given with its conserved first and last residue. A D gene is named only where the DNA matches it firmly. Some rows mark clone size as missing; the rest say once, few, many or name a class of expanded clone.

D	V	size	J	DNA	CDR3
.	TRBV6-1	.	TRBJ2-1	TGTGCCAGCAGTGAGCCTACTAGATCCGATGAGCAGTTCTTC	CASSEPTRSDEQFF
TRBD1	TRBV10-3	.	TRBJ2-1	TGTGCCAGTGGGACAGGGAACAATGAGCAGTTCTTC	CASGTGNNEQFF
TRBD1	TRBV19	few	TRBJ1-2	TGTGCCAGTAAGGGACAGGTGAAGTATGGCTACACCTTC	CASKGQVKYGYTF
TRBD2	TRBV7-2	.	TRBJ2-2	TGTGCCAGCAGGCGGACTAGCGGGGGGAAAGTGTCCGGGGAGCTGTTTTTT	CASRRTSGGKVSGELFF
.	TRBV7-9	.	TRBJ2-5	TGTGCCTCCACAGATTTACAGGAGACCCAGTACTTC	CASTDLQETQYF
TRBD1	TRBV27	.	TRBJ1-5	TGTGCCAGCAGTTTCGGGACAGGGAATCAGCCCCAGCATTTT	CASSFGTGNQPQHF
.	TRBV29-1	few	TRBJ2-7	TGCAGCGCCAGGACGGAGGCCTACGAGCAGTACTTC	CSARTEAYEQYF
.	TRBV27	once	TRBJ1-5	TGTGCCAGCAGCCCGACAGGAAGGCAGCCCCAGCATTTT	CASSPTGRQPQHF
TRBD1	TRBV30	.	TRBJ2-5	TGTGCCTGGAGTTATTGGGACAGCTTGGAGCAGTACTTC	CAWSYWDSLEQYF
TRBD1	TRBV10-1	.	TRBJ2-1	TGCGCCAGCCAGGGACAGGGGATCAATGAGCAGTTCTTC	CASQGQGINEQFF
TRBD1	TRBV25-1	.	TRBJ1-5	TGTGCCAGCAGTGAAAGTCGGACAGGGAATCAGCCCCAGCATTTT	CASSESRTGNQPQHF
.	TRBV6-1	.	TRBJ2-7	TGTGCCAGCAGTGCCCTATCCCCACAGGCCTCCTACGAGCAGTACTTC	CASSALSPQASYEQYF
TRBD2	TRBV7-3	.	TRBJ2-5	TGTGCCAGCAGCTTAGAGGCCCGACTAGCGGGGGGGCGAGAGACCCAGTACTTC	CASSLEARLAGGRETQYF
.	TRBV30	once	TRBJ1-2	TGTGCCTGGAGTGAACAGAACTATGGCTACACCTTC	CAWSEQNYGYTF
.	TRBV18	.	TRBJ1-5	TGTGCCAGCTCAGAAAACGGGGGGCTGAGCAATCAGCCCCAGCATTTT	CASSENGGLSNQPQHF